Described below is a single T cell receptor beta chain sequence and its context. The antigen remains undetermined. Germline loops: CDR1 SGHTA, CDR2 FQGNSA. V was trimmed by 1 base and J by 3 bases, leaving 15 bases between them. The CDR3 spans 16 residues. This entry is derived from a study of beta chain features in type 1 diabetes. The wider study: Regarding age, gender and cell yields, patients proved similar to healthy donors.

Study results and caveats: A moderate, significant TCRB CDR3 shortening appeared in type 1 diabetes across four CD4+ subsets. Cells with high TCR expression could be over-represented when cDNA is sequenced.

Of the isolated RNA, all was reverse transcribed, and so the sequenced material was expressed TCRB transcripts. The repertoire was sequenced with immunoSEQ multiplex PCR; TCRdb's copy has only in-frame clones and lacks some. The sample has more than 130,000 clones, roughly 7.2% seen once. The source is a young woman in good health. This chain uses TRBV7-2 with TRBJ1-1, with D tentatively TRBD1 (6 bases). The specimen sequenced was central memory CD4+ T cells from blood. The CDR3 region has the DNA TGTGCCAGCAGCTTAGTGGCAGGGGCTTGGGACACTGAAGCTTTCTTT. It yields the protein CASSLVAGAWDTEAFF.